The 7 T cell receptor beta chains below come from one sample, sequenced in a study of OX40 agonist ivuxolimab in advanced cancers. The protocol used for the library was the immunoSEQ multiplex PCR assay. What TCRdb holds here is the immuneACCESS table cut down to in-frame rearrangements. Part of the clones is not present; checked against another copy, under half of the missing clones reflect an unresolved V gene, and the others are unexplained. The sample has about 59,000 clones on record, less than 85% of them singletons. The ten biggest clones cover around 0.47% of the sample. The starting material was CD4+ or CD8+ T cells sorted from blood, obtained in a trial of the OX40 agonist ivuxolimab. The source is an adult with an advanced solid tumor such as melanoma, head and neck, liver or kidney cancer.

This chain joins TRBV2 and TRBJ2-1; D remains ambiguous. This CDR3 region has 12 residues. Trimming stripped 2 bases from V and 3 bases from J, with 2 bases between. The germline gives CDR1 SNHLY, CDR2 FYNNEI. DNA for the CDR3: TGTGCCAGCAGTGAAAACTACAATGAGCAGTTCTTC. Encoded protein: CASSENYNEQFF.

This clone was observed a single time. This chain uses TRBV4-1 with TRBJ2-5, with 8 bases matching TRBD1. The CDR3 is made up of 14 amino acids. V dropped 4 bases and J dropped 5; count of bases not matched to a gene: 6. From germline, CDR1 is MGHRA and CDR2 YSYEKL. The CDR3 DNA sequence: TGCGCCAGCAGCCTGGGACAGGCTAAGGAGACCCAGTACTTC. Its translation: CASSLGQAKETQYF.

The chain employs TRBV25-1 and TRBJ2-7; 9 nucleotides match TRBD1. Trimming at V came to 8 bases and at J to 2 bases, leaving 4 bases not matched to a gene. This CDR3 has 13 residues. The germline V gene encodes CDR1 MGHDK and CDR2 SYGVNS. The CDR3, as DNA: TGTGCCAGCCGGGACAGGGCCACCTACGAGCAGTACTTC. This gives the protein CASRDRATYEQYF.

The rearrangement links TRBV7-8 to TRBJ2-1; no clear D gene. Between the trimmed V and J ends, which lost 5 bases and 3 bases, there was a span of 14 bases. Germline CDR1 is SGHVS and CDR2 is FQNEAQ. The CDR3 runs to 15 residues. CDR3 amino acids: CASSLTQPNYNEQFF. Here the CDR3 DNA reads TGTGCCAGCAGCCTAACGCAACCCAACTACAATGAGCAGTTCTTC.

The rearrangement joins TRBV29-1 to TRBJ2-1; the match to TRBD2 covers 9 bases. The CDR3 has 12 residues. Trimming at V came to 4 bases and at J to 9 bases, leaving 4 bases not matched to a gene. CDR1 SQVTM and CDR2 ANQGSEA come from the germline V gene. The CDR3 region is CSVGGLAIEQFF. The CDR3 coding sequence is TGCAGCGTTGGTGGACTAGCGATTGAGCAGTTCTTC.

The table lists this clone with a few counts. The genes are TRBV7-6 and TRBJ2-1; no definite D call. V gave up 5 bases and J gave up 0 bases, with 8 bases separating them. This CDR3 spans 14 amino acids. Germline V gene sequence: CDR1 SGHVS, CDR2 FNYEAQ. The CDR3 sequence is CASSPEYSYNEQFF. For the CDR3, the DNA is TGTGCCAGCAGCCCCGAGTACTCCTACAATGAGCAGTTCTTC.

The gene calls are TRBV6-1 and TRBJ1-4; D gene uncertain. CDR1 and CDR2 (germline): MNHNS, SASEGT. The CDR3 is 15 residues long. With 1 base removed from V and 8 bases from J, the gap between germline ends came to 14 bases. The CDR3: CASSEGPITPEKLFF. The CDR3 DNA sequence: TGTGCCAGCAGTGAAGGGCCAATTACACCGGAAAAACTGTTTTTT.